These T cell receptor beta chains were read from a single sample in a study of response to subunit inactivated influenza vaccine. TCRdb reprocessed the RT-PCR reads with MiXCR, giving one entry per CDR3 protein. The sample has 650,000 to 700,000 distinct CDR3 sequences, around 16% seen once. This specimen was PBMCs from blood, taken roughly 12 days after vaccination. Receptor source: a man aged 50 or older who received an inactivated influenza vaccine. Both conserved end residues are trimmed from each CDR3. The size field is filled for only some rows; it gives once, few, many or a size class.

TRBV14	few	TRBJ2-3	ASSQDHLSLDTQY
TRBV7-2	many	TRBJ1-1	ASSSFRSAEAF
TRBV28	-	TRBJ1-1	ASSSGSNTEAF
TRBV7-8	-	TRBJ2-7	ASSSGDRVYEQY
TRBV20-1	-	TRBJ1-3	SAPDRGIRNTIY
TRBV9	-	TRBJ1-2	ASSPRGGDGYT
TRBV5-1	few	TRBJ2-7	ASSLKSSGTYEQY
TRBV24-1	few	TRBJ2-2	ATSDSMASNTGELF
TRBV7-7	-	TRBJ1-2	ASSLKGLRQGMDYGYT
TRBV7-2	few	TRBJ2-2	ASDRNRNTGELF
TRBV7-2	-	TRBJ2-5	ASSYGIGETQY
TRBV20-1	few	TRBJ1-4	SARDLLGTSRNEKLF
TRBV7-8	-	TRBJ2-7	ASSLAPLAHYEQY
TRBV7-2	few	TRBJ2-5	ASSPRPGETQY
TRBV12-3/TRBV12-4	few	TRBJ1-1	ASSPGTVAMNTEAF
TRBV5-1	-	TRBJ2-7	ASSPGLAGGIYEQY
TRBV12-3/TRBV12-4	few	TRBJ1-3	ASSEDTRSGNTIY
TRBV6-2/TRBV6-3	few	TRBJ2-3	ASSQTPDTQY
TRBV20-1	-	TRBJ1-5	SVTDEGLHDQPQH
TRBV11-2	few	TRBJ2-5	ASSLDLPSEETQY
TRBV4-3	few	TRBJ2-7	ASSPGLRDLRQY
TRBV20-1	few	TRBJ2-1	SATNMAGKVGEQF
TRBV12-3/TRBV12-4	-	TRBJ2-3	ASSLTGSGPDTQY
TRBV12-3/TRBV12-4	few	TRBJ2-2	ASKDGRGTGELF
TRBV10-3	-	TRBJ2-7	AISQGTGYEQY
TRBV12-3/TRBV12-4	few	TRBJ2-6	ASRLRGPGANVLT
TRBV16	-	TRBJ2-7	ASSQSPQSYEQY
TRBV12-3/TRBV12-4	few	TRBJ2-1	ASSSRGDEQF
TRBV28	-	TRBJ1-2	ASSLSGLGYT
TRBV5-1	-	TRBJ1-2	ASSLAEGQGNYGYT
TRBV29-1	-	TRBJ1-1	SVESLRGNTEAF
TRBV28	few	TRBJ2-7	ASSPRVLAYEQY
TRBV20-1	many	TRBJ1-5	SARQPGQEYQPQH
TRBV7-9	-	TRBJ2-7	ASSPSLPYEQY
TRBV15	-	TRBJ1-5	ATSRDFQPQH
TRBV18	-	TRBJ2-3	ASSPSSPTDTQY
TRBV5-5	many	TRBJ2-2	ASSLLGGVTGELF
TRBV5-1	many	TRBJ2-1	ASSFRGGYNEQF
TRBV7-2	-	TRBJ2-1	ASSLGDIGGGSF
TRBV5-8	-	TRBJ1-3	ASGSLSSGNTIY
TRBV5-6	few	TRBJ2-7	ASSLFLGNPSYEQY
TRBV18	-	TRBJ2-7	ASSPRQGDSYEQY
TRBV5-5	-	TRBJ1-1	ASSLAGERAF
TRBV18	-	TRBJ2-7	ASSPPPGYEQY
TRBV12-3/TRBV12-4	-	TRBJ1-4	ASSLLRQGGNEKLF
TRBV4-3	few	TRBJ2-2	ASSQVRRAGELF
TRBV5-1	many	TRBJ2-1	ASSSGLAGEGEQF
TRBV12-3/TRBV12-4	-	TRBJ2-7	ASSLTSGDEQY
TRBV20-1	many	TRBJ2-4	SARGLAGGPGENIQY
TRBV10-3	-	TRBJ2-1	AISPGTGAYNEQF
TRBV6-1	few	TRBJ2-3	ASRRPRSGKDTQY
TRBV6-5	-	TRBJ1-1	ASSYSIDWTSPHDAF
TRBV14	few	TRBJ2-1	ASSQEYRNNEQF
TRBV6-1	-	TRBJ2-1	ASSLGTLSWNEQF
TRBV9	-	TRBJ1-1	ASSPRDRPNTEAF
TRBV7-2	-	TRBJ1-1	ASSMWTGRNTEAF
TRBV12-3/TRBV12-4	few	TRBJ2-4	ASSFLPAKNIQY